These 20 T cell receptor beta chains share one sample of origin, sequenced in a study of blood T cell repertoires in COVID-19 (dated by TCRdb to about 2020). Libraries were prepared through the immunoSEQ multiplex PCR assay. TCRdb re-hosts the immuneACCESS table, in-frame sequences only. Its copies lack some clones; in the studies checked, an unresolved V gene accounts for under half of them, and the cause for the rest is not known. For this sample there are roughly 64,000 clones; more than 65% appear just once. The ten largest account for 4.5% to 7% of the sample. Sequenced sample: peripheral blood. These receptor sequences come from a woman aged 55-75 years with acute or convalescent COVID-19.

Worth noting for this clone: Other DNA sequences of this sample code for an identical CDR3. This chain joins TRBV6-6 and TRBJ1-1; weak D call: TRBD1 (6 bases). The ends were cut back, 3 bases at V and 8 bases at J, with 7 bases in the middle. The germline CDR1 and CDR2 sequences are MNHNY and SVGAGI (reference sequence). The length of the CDR3 is 11 residues. CDR3 bases: TGTGCCAGCAGTTATAGGGGGGAAGCTTTCTTT. Protein sequence: CASSYRGEAFF.

Worth noting for this clone: A read error may account for a junction end that differs from germline. This chain joins TRBV5-4 and TRBJ2-1; D is undetermined. The germline CDR1 and CDR2 sequences are SGHNT and YYREEE (reference sequence). This CDR3 has 13 residues. CDR3 DNA: TGTGCCAGCAGGTCCGACACCTATAATGAGCAGTTCTTC. This gives the protein CASRSDTYNEQFF.

The rearrangement uses TRBV19 and TRBJ1-5; 7 bases are a match to TRBD1. CDR1 and CDR2 (germline): LNHDA, SQIVND (reference sequence). The V gene end was trimmed by 6 bases and the J gene end by 1 base; junction bases not matched to a gene: 9. The length of the CDR3 is 16 residues. CDR3 coding DNA: TGTGCCAGTAGGTTAACAGGGGAAAGAAGCAATCAGCCCCAGCATTTT. Encoded protein: CASRLTGERSNQPQHF.

This clone was found a few times. The V gene is TRBV5-1, the J gene TRBJ1-1; 8 bases are shared with TRBD1. CDR1 and CDR2 (germline): SGHRS, YFSETQ. CDR3 size: 16 residues. The V and J ends lost 3 bases and 1 base, in that order; junction bases with no gene match: 8. The CDR3, as DNA: TGCGCCAGCAGCTCGAGACAGGGGTCAGGGAACACTGAAGCTTTCTTT. Protein sequence: CASSSRQGSGNTEAFF.

This rearrangement joins TRBV5-5 to TRBJ1-1, with 7 bases fitting TRBD1. This CDR3 contains 14 residues. Germline V gene data show CDR1 as SGHKS and CDR2 as YYEKEE (reference sequence). The V and J ends lost 4 bases and 1 base, in that order; junction bases with no gene match: 4. The DNA for the CDR3 is TGTGCCAGCAGCCCGGGACAGAGGAACACTGAAGCTTTCTTT. As protein: CASSPGQRNTEAFF.

This clone turned up a few times. J is TRBJ1-3 and V is TRBV4-1; 9 bases align to TRBD1. Germline CDR1 and CDR2: MGHRA and YSYEKL. The CDR3 is made up of 14 amino acids. V dropped 8 bases and J dropped 0; count of bases not matched to a gene: 2. The CDR3 sequence: CASSTGGSGNTIYF. The CDR3 nucleotides read TGCGCCAGCTCGACAGGGGGCTCTGGAAACACCATATATTTT.

This clone was seen more than once but under ten times. CDR3 sequence reads: CASSKPDRAYEQYF. CDR3 DNA sequence: TGCGCCAGCAGCAAGCCGGACAGGGCCTACGAGCAGTACTTC. The V call is TRBV4-1, the J call TRBJ2-7; the match to TRBD1 covers 8 bases. This CDR3 has 14 residues. Trimming removed 5 bases from V and 2 bases from J; junction bases left unmatched: 5. Germline CDR1 MGHRA, CDR2 YSYEKL.

The V call is TRBV6-5, the J call TRBJ2-7, with a weak D call TRBD2 (5 bases). Germline V gene lookup returns CDR1 MNHEY and CDR2 SVGAGI. V lost 4 bases and J lost 6, with 16 bases in between. The CDR3 covers 14 residues. The DNA of the CDR3 is TGTGCCAGCAGTTCTGCCCTCAGAGGGAGCGAGCAGTACTTC. Its protein is CASSSALRGSEQYF.

The rearrangement links TRBV19 to TRBJ2-2; D remains ambiguous. Trimming removed 5 bases from V and 5 bases from J, with 12 bases in between. Germline V gene sequence: CDR1 LNHDA, CDR2 SQIVND (reference sequence). CDR3 length equals 14 residues. This CDR3 is CASSPKTATGELFF. DNA for the CDR3: TGTGCCAGTAGTCCCAAAACAGCAACCGGGGAGCTGTTTTTT.

The chain combines TRBV15 with TRBJ2-1, with D possibly matching TRBD2 (7 bases). CDR1 is LNHNV and CDR2 is YYDKDF in the germline V gene (reference sequence). CDR3 length: 13 residues. V lost 1 base and J 15 bases, leaving 16 bases between the germline ends. DNA for the CDR3: TGTGCCACCAGCAGAGGGGGGGGCACCCCACCGTTCTTC. Its protein product is CATSRGGGTPPFF. Full variable domain (outside the CDR3, taken from reference TRBV15 and TRBJ2-1): DAMVIQNPRYQVTQFGKPVTLSCSQTLNHNVMYWYQQKSSQAPKLLFHYYDKDFNNEADTPDNFQSRRPNTSFCFLDIRSPGLGDTAMYLCATSRGGGTPPFFGPGTRLTVL.

The chain recombines TRBV4-1 with TRBJ2-3, with 13 nucleotides matching TRBD2. The V and J ends lost 3 bases and 4 bases, in that order; junction bases with no gene match: 7. This CDR3 is built from 17 residues. CDR1 MGHRA and CDR2 YSYEKL come from the germline V gene. This CDR3 reads CASSQQMGLAGSDTQYF. CDR3 in DNA: TGCGCCAGCAGCCAGCAAATGGGACTAGCGGGATCAGATACGCAGTATTTT.

This clone has just a few counts. This chain joins TRBV6-1 and TRBJ1-2; no clear D gene. The CDR3 runs 13 residues. Germline CDR1 MNHNS, CDR2 SASEGT. The ends were cut back, 0 bases at V and 8 bases at J, with 10 bases in the middle. The CDR3 reads CASSEATPGGYTF. The CDR3, as DNA: TGTGCCAGCAGTGAAGCGACGCCGGGAGGCTACACCTTC.

This clone appeared a single time. The rearrangement links TRBV29-1 to TRBJ1-1; TRBD1 agrees at 9 bases. CDR1 is SQVTM, CDR2 ANQGSEA, per germline. The CDR3 loop spans 13 amino acids. V was clipped by 8 bases and J by 4 bases; unmatched bases: 8. The CDR3 DNA reads as TGCAGCTCTGGAGACAGGGGGAGCACTGAAGCTTTCTTT. Its translation: CSSGDRGSTEAFF.

The chain combines TRBV7-9 with TRBJ2-7, with TRBD2 as a possible D gene (6 bases). The V end lost 10 bases, the J end lost 0 bases, and 16 bases lay between the germline ends. The CDR3 spans 14 residues. The germline CDR1 and CDR2 sequences are SEHNR and FQNEAQ (reference sequence). The CDR3 here is CATSLEGNSYEQYF. Written as DNA, the CDR3 is TGTGCCACGTCCCTGGAGGGAAACTCCTACGAGCAGTACTTC.

V is TRBV19 and J is TRBJ1-5; 7 nucleotides align to TRBD1. The length of the CDR3 is 14 residues. Germline V gives CDR1 LNHDA, CDR2 SQIVND (reference sequence). V lost 4 bases to trimming and J lost 7 bases; unmatched junction nucleotides: 7. The DNA for the CDR3 is TGTGCCAGTAGTAATGACAGGGCAAAGCAGCCCCAGCATTTT. Its translation is CASSNDRAKQPQHF.

This chain connects TRBV7-2 to TRBJ2-3; TRBD2 aligns across 8 bases. Germline V lookup: CDR1 SGHTA, CDR2 FQGNSA. The CDR3 has 17 residues. Unmatched junction bases numbered 9, after V lost 4 bases and J lost 0 bases. The CDR3 DNA is TGTGCCAGCAGCTGGGTTACTAGCGGCACTAGCACAGATACGCAGTATTTT. Protein product: CASSWVTSGTSTDTQYF.

The chain recombines TRBV7-2 with TRBJ2-1; D not certain. There are 14 residues in the CDR3. The V end was cut by 6 bases, the J end by 5 bases, with 14 bases between. Germline CDR1 is SGHTA and CDR2 is FQGNSA. This CDR3 is CASRPHEAHNEQFF. The CDR3 region has the DNA TGTGCCAGCAGACCCCATGAGGCCCACAATGAGCAGTTCTTC.

The rearrangement uses TRBV28 and TRBJ1-2; D is perhaps TRBD1 (5 bases). The CDR3 runs to 12 residues. The V end lost 9 bases, the J end lost 5 bases, and 13 bases lay between the germline ends. Per the germline V gene, CDR1 is MDHEN and CDR2 is SYDVKM. The CDR3 loop reads CASRQRKYGYTF. The CDR3 DNA reads as TGTGCCAGTCGACAGAGAAAGTATGGCTACACCTTC.

The chain employs TRBV11-2 and TRBJ1-1; D not certain. CDR3 length: 14 amino acids. The V gene's germline CDR1 is SGHAT and CDR2 FQNNGV. V shed 1 base and J shed 6 bases, with 12 bases lying between them. CDR3 nucleotide sequence: TGTGCCAGCAGCTTAGTGATGAGGGTAGCTGAAGCTTTCTTT. Translating it yields CASSLVMRVAEAFF.

V gene TRBV11-2 combines with J gene TRBJ2-3, with D unresolved. The CDR3 has 17 residues. CDR1 and CDR2 (germline): SGHAT, FQNNGV. The V and J ends lost 5 bases and 0 bases respectively, with 18 bases between them. The CDR3 DNA sequence: TGTGCCAGCAGCGTAAGACTGGTGCCAGACAGCACAGATACGCAGTATTTT. Its translation is CASSVRLVPDSTDTQYF.